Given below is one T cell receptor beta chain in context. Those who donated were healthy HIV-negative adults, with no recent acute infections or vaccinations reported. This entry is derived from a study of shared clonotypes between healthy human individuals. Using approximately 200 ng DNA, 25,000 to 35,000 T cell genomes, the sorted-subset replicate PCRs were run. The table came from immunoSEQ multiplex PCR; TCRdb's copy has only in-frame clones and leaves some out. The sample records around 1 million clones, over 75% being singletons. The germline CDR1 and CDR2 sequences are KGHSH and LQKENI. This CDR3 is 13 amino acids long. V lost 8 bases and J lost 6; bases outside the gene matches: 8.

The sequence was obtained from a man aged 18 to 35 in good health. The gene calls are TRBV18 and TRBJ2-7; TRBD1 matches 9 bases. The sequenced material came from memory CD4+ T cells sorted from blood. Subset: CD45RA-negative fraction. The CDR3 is CASTRDRDGEQYF. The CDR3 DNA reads TGTGCCAGCACCCGGGACAGGGACGGCGAGCAGTACTTC. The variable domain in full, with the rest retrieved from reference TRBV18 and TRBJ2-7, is NAGVMQNPRHLVRRRGQEARLRCSPMKGHSHVYWYRQLPEEGLKFMVYLQKENIIDESGMPKERFSAEFPKEGPSILRIQQVVRGDSAAYFCASTRDRDGEQYFGPGTRLTVT.